The 24 T cell receptor beta chains reported below all come from one sample, sequenced in a study of shared clonotypes between healthy human individuals. Clones were read by immunoSEQ multiplex PCR, and TCRdb kept only the in-frame ones, dropping some. This sample has about 1 million clones, with approximately 78% found just once. Sequenced: memory CD4+ T cells from PBMCs. Subset: CD45RA-negative fraction. Source of these receptors: a man aged 18 to 29 in good health. Some clones in this sample may be carry-over from other donors' samples.

Notes on this clone: A much larger clone differs by one base, so this may be a read error. This same CDR3 is encoded by further DNA sequences in the sample. The rearrangement links TRBV7-9 to TRBJ1-2, with a weak D call TRBD1 (6 bases). V was clipped by 4 bases and J by 4 bases, with 7 bases between them. The germline gives CDR1 SEHNR, CDR2 FQNEAQ (reference sequence). This CDR3 has 12 residues. CDR3 sequence: CASSSDSYGYTF. The DNA of the CDR3 is TGTGCCAGCAGCTCGGACAGCTATGGCTACACCTTC.

The chain carries TRBV2 and TRBJ2-6; possibly TRBD2 for D (5 bases). From germline, CDR1 is SNHLY and CDR2 FYNNEI. This CDR3 has 15 amino acids. V lost 5 bases and J lost 0, with 8 bases in between. The CDR3 nucleotides are TGTGCCAGCAGTATGGGAGTCTCTGGGGCCAACGTCCTGACTTTC. The encoded protein is CASSMGVSGANVLTF. The variable domain in full, with the rest retrieved from reference TRBV2 and TRBJ2-6, is EPEVTQTPSHQVTQMGQEVILRCVPISNHLYFYWYRQILGQKVEFLVSFYNNEISEKSEIFDDQFSVERPDGSNFTLKIRSTKLEDSAMYFCASSMGVSGANVLTFGAGSRLTVL.

With regard to this clone: Other DNA sequences in the same sample also yield this CDR3. The chain recombines TRBV7-2 with TRBJ1-5; perhaps TRBD1 as D (5 bases). V lost 2 bases and J 7 bases, leaving 9 bases between the germline ends. The CDR3 is made up of 13 amino acids. Germline V gives CDR1 SGHTA, CDR2 FQGNSA. CDR3 region: CASSLQGNQPQHF. The CDR3 DNA reads as TGTGCCAGCAGCTTACAGGGTAACCAGCCCCAGCATTTT. The whole variable domain, remainder taken from reference TRBV7-2 and TRBJ1-5, is GAGVSQSPSNKVTEKGKDVELRCDPISGHTALYWYRQSLGQGLEFLIYFQGNSAPDKSGLPSDRFSAERTGGSVSTLTIQRTQQEDSAVYLCASSLQGNQPQHFGDGTRLSIL.

The J gene is TRBJ2-7, the V gene TRBV10-2; no firm D call. V was clipped by 6 bases and J by 1 base, with 16 bases between them. Germline values: CDR1 WSHSY, CDR2 SAAADI. The CDR3 spans 15 residues. In nucleotides, the CDR3 is TGCGCCAGCAGAAAGGGTTCCCACCCTTCCTACGAGCAGTACTTC. Residues: CASRKGSHPSYEQYF.

The chain carries TRBV14 and TRBJ2-7; TRBD1 matches 8 bases. The junction had 7 bases not matched to a gene; V was cut back by 7 bases and J by 5 bases. Per the germline V gene, CDR1 is SGHDN and CDR2 is FVKESK. The CDR3 loop spans 13 amino acids. As DNA, the CDR3 is TGTGCCAGCAAGGCCTCAGGGGGCCACGAGCAGTACTTC. Amino acids: CASKASGGHEQYF.

This CDR3 reads CAWSPGSTSPLHF. The CDR3, as DNA: TGTGCCTGGAGTCCCGGGAGTACCTCACCCCTCCACTTT. The chain is built from TRBV30 and TRBJ1-6; D remains ambiguous. The CDR3 covers 13 residues. Germline V gene lookup returns CDR1 GTSNPN and CDR2 SVGIG (reference sequence). V lost 2 bases and J 10 bases, leaving 12 bases between the germline ends. Filled out from reference TRBV30 and TRBJ1-6, the complete variable domain reads SQTIHQWPATLVQPVGSPLSLECTVEGTSNPNLYWYRQAAGRGLQLLFYSVGIGQISSEVPQNLSASRPQDRQFILSSKKLLLSDSGFYLCAWSPGSTSPLHFGNGTRLTVT.

The chain carries TRBV5-1 and TRBJ2-7, with 9 bases fitting TRBD2. The V segment lost 4 bases and the J segment 2 bases; nucleotides outside the gene matches: 7. Germline values: CDR1 SGHRS, CDR2 YFSETQ. The CDR3 covers 15 residues. In nucleotides, the CDR3 is TGCGCCAGCAGCCCATTGACTAGCGGAGCCTACGAGCAGTACTTC. Translated, it gives CASSPLTSGAYEQYF.

This chain joins TRBV6-6 and TRBJ2-2; the match to TRBD2 covers 7 bases. Trimming removed 4 bases from V and 7 bases from J; junction bases left unmatched: 3. The CDR3 extends over 13 amino acids. CDR1 and CDR2 (germline): MNHNY, SVGAGI (reference sequence). CDR3 sequence reads: CASSSPGGGELFF. The CDR3 nucleotides read TGTGCCAGCAGTTCCCCGGGGGGCGGGGAGCTGTTTTTT.

This clone has ten or more counts. The rearrangement joins TRBV7-3 to TRBJ2-3, with TRBD1 matching 9 bases. V was clipped by 3 bases and J by 3 bases; unmatched bases: 7. The CDR3 loop spans 16 amino acids. Per the germline V gene, CDR1 is SGHTA and CDR2 is FQGTGA. The CDR3 is CASSLGTGSGTDTQYF. In DNA form, the CDR3 reads TGTGCCAGCAGCTTGGGGACAGGGTCGGGGACAGATACGCAGTATTTT.

CDR3 protein: CAIRGSGNGAVTGNTIYF. CDR3 bases: TGTGCCATCAGGGGATCCGGAAATGGGGCAGTGACTGGAAACACCATATATTTT. The gene calls are TRBV10-3 and TRBJ1-3, with a weak D call TRBD1 (5 bases). Trimming left V 6 bases short and J 2 bases short, with 23 bases between. CDR3 length: 18 amino acids. The germline gives CDR1 ENHRY, CDR2 SYGVKD.

This clone was seen once. This chain joins TRBV18 and TRBJ2-1, with D possibly being TRBD2 (7 bases). Germline V CDR1 and CDR2: KGHSH, LQKENI. Between the trimmed V and J ends, which lost 0 bases and 0 bases, there was a span of 21 bases. The CDR3 consists of 20 residues. This CDR3 reads CASSPPNRAASGASYNEQFF. The CDR3 DNA is TGTGCCAGCTCACCACCCAACAGGGCGGCAAGCGGGGCCTCCTACAATGAGCAGTTCTTC.

CDR3 protein: CASSSGQTYNEQFF. The CDR3 nucleotides read TGTGCCAGCAGTTCCGGGCAGACCTACAATGAGCAGTTCTTC. V and J are TRBV28 and TRBJ2-1; D is ambiguous. Germline assignment: CDR1 MDHEN and CDR2 SYDVKM. V lost 4 bases and J 2 bases, leaving 9 bases between the germline ends. CDR3 size: 14 residues. The whole variable domain, filled in from reference TRBV28 and TRBJ2-1, reads DVKVTQSSRYLVKRTGEKVFLECVQDMDHENMFWYRQDPGLGLRLIYFSYDVKMKEKGDIPEGYSVSREKKERFSLILESASTNQTSMYLCASSSGQTYNEQFFGPGTRLTVL.

The rearrangement links TRBV9 to TRBJ2-3; 11 nucleotides agree with TRBD2. This CDR3 has 17 amino acids. The germline CDR1 and CDR2 sequences are SGDLS and YYNGEE. The V segment lost 0 bases and the J segment 2 bases; nucleotides outside the gene matches: 5. The CDR3 protein is CASSVGPSGRHTDTQYF. The CDR3 coding sequence is TGTGCCAGCAGCGTAGGGCCTAGCGGGAGGCACACAGATACGCAGTATTTT.

The chain combines TRBV28 with TRBJ2-5; D ambiguous. Germline V CDR1 and CDR2: MDHEN, SYDVKM. The CDR3 sequence is 14 residues long. The V gene lost 6 bases and the J gene lost 5 bases, with 16 bases spanning the gap. The CDR3: CASSSARAGETQYF. In DNA form, the CDR3 reads TGTGCCAGCAGCTCCGCTAGAGCTGGGGAGACCCAGTACTTC.

V gene TRBV10-3 combines with J gene TRBJ2-3; 9 bases map to TRBD1. The CDR3 extends over 15 amino acids. Unmatched junction bases numbered 10, after V lost 4 bases and J lost 8 bases. CDR1 and CDR2 (germline): ENHRY, SYGVKD. The CDR3 loop is CAISVGTGSGSTQYF. As DNA, the CDR3 is TGTGCCATCAGTGTTGGGACAGGGTCAGGGAGTACGCAGTATTTT.

Comments on this clone: Its ends do not fully match the called genes, so a read error is possible. The chain's CDR3 is CASRGDVRGSTIYF. CDR3 nucleotides: TGTGCCAGCAGAGGGGACGTTCGTGGAAGCACCATATATTTT. The V call is TRBV9, the J call TRBJ1-3, with D possibly being TRBD1 (5 bases). This CDR3 has 14 amino acids. The germline CDR1 and CDR2 sequences are SGDLS and YYNGEE.

The table lists this clone with many counts. V and J are TRBV10-3 and TRBJ1-1, with TRBD1 matching 7 bases. Germline loops: CDR1 ENHRY, CDR2 SYGVKD. CDR3 size: 15 residues. V was clipped by 5 bases and J by 6 bases; unmatched bases: 12. CDR3 amino acids: CAISPVPDDRAEAFF. The CDR3 DNA reads as TGTGCCATCAGTCCAGTCCCCGACGACAGGGCTGAAGCTTTCTTT.

The V call is TRBV28, the J call TRBJ1-5; 9 bases agree with TRBD1. The CDR3 spans 15 residues. The V gene's germline CDR1 is MDHEN and CDR2 SYDVKM. Losses at the gene ends were 2 bases for V and 9 bases for J; bases not matched to a gene: 8. The CDR3 bases are TGTGCCAGCAGTTTAGGGAACAGGGGGCGAGCGCCCCAGCATTTT. Protein sequence: CASSLGNRGRAPQHF. Looking up the rest from reference TRBV28 and TRBJ1-5 gives the full variable domain: DVKVTQSSRYLVKRTGEKVFLECVQDMDHENMFWYRQDPGLGLRLIYFSYDVKMKEKGDIPEGYSVSREKKERFSLILESASTNQTSMYLCASSLGNRGRAPQHFGDGTRLSIL.

This chain joins TRBV27 and TRBJ2-2; 7 positions agree with TRBD2. The CDR3 loop spans 14 amino acids. The V and J ends lost 7 bases and 6 bases, in that order; junction bases with no gene match: 8. Germline V gives CDR1 MNHEY, CDR2 SMNVEV (reference sequence). CDR3 nucleotides: TGTGCCAGCATGCGGGAGAAAGGGGCCGGGGAGCTGTTTTTT. As protein: CASMREKGAGELFF.

This clone appeared once. This chain links TRBV27 with TRBJ2-5; D ambiguous. CDR1 is MNHEY, CDR2 SMNVEV, per germline (reference sequence). Trimming took 3 bases from V and 9 from J, leaving 17 bases between them. The CDR3 extends over 14 amino acids. The CDR3 reads CASSLVGGRPAQYF. In nucleotides, the CDR3 is TGTGCCAGCAGTTTGGTGGGCGGCCGTCCGGCCCAGTACTTC.

J is TRBJ2-5 and V is TRBV5-4, with D perhaps given as TRBD1 or TRBD2 (5 bases each). Trimming shortened V by 4 bases and J by 4 bases, and 17 bases separated the two germline ends. The CDR3 extends over 15 amino acids. Germline CDR1 reads SGHNT; CDR2 reads YYREEE (reference sequence). The CDR3 spells CASSASGPHPETQYF. The CDR3 DNA reads as TGTGCCAGCAGCGCCTCGGGGCCCCACCCAGAGACCCAGTACTTC.

Written as DNA, the CDR3 is TGTGCCAGTAGTACCTATGAGCCGGGGGTCTCAAATCAGCCCCAGCATTTT. It translates to CASSTYEPGVSNQPQHF. The rearrangement links TRBV19 to TRBJ1-5; weak D call: TRBD1 (5 bases). Trimming stripped 4 bases from V and 4 bases from J, with 20 bases between. The germline CDR1 and CDR2 sequences are LNHDA and SQIVND (reference sequence). The CDR3 runs 17 residues.

This rearrangement joins TRBV7-2 to TRBJ1-1; no firm D call. V was pared by 5 bases and J by 5 bases, with 15 bases between. CDR3 length: 14 amino acids. The germline V gene has CDR1 SGHTA and CDR2 FQGNSA. The CDR3 loop is CASSPRRGTTEAFF. In DNA, the CDR3 is TGTGCCAGCAGCCCCCGACGTGGTACGACTGAAGCTTTCTTT.

The chain links TRBV28 to TRBJ2-2; no clear D. CDR1 is MDHEN and CDR2 is SYDVKM in the germline V gene. This CDR3 spans 16 amino acids. V lost 5 bases, J lost 0 bases, and 13 bases lay in between. CDR3 residues: CASSLTGIPNTGELFF. CDR3 nucleotide sequence: TGTGCCAGCAGTCTAACCGGTATACCGAACACCGGGGAGCTGTTTTTT.